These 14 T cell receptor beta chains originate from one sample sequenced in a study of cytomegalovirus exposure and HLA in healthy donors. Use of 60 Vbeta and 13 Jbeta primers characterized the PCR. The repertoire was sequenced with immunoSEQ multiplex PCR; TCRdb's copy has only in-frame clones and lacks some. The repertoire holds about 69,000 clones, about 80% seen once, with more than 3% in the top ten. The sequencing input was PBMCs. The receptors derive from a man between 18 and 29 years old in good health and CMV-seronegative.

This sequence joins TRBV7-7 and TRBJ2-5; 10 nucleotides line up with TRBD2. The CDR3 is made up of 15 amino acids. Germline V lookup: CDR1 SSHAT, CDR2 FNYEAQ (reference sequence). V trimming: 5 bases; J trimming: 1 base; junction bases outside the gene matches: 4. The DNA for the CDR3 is TGTGCCAGCAGCATACTAGCGGGGCGCCAAGAGACCCAGTACTTC. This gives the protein CASSILAGRQETQYF.

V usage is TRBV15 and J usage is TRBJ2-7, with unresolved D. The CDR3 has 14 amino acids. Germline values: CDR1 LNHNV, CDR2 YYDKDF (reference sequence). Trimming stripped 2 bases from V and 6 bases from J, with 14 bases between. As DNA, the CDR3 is TGTGCCACCAGCAGAAGGAGCAACGACCCCGAGCAGTACTTC. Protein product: CATSRRSNDPEQYF.

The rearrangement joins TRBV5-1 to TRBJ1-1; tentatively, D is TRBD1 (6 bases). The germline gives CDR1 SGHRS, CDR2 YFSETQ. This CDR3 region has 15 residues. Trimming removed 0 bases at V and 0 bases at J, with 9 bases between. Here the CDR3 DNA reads TGCGCCAGCAGCTTGGGGACAGCGATGAACACTGAAGCTTTCTTT. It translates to CASSLGTAMNTEAFF. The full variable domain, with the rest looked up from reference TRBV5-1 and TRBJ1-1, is KAGVTQTPRYLIKTRGQQVTLSCSPISGHRSVSWYQQTPGQGLQFLFEYFSETQRNKGNFPGRFSGRQFSNSRSEMNVSTLELGDSALYLCASSLGTAMNTEAFFGQGTRLTVV.

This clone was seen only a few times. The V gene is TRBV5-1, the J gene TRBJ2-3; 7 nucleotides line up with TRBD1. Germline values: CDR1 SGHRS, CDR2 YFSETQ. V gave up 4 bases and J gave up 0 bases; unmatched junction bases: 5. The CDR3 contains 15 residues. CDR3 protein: CASSQGTASTDTQYF. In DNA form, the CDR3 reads TGCGCCAGCAGCCAGGGGACAGCGAGCACAGATACGCAGTATTTT.

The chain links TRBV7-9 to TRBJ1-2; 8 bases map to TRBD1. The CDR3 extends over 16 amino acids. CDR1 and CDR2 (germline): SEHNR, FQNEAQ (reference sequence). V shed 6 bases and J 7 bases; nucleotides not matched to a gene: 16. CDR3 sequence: CASRKQTGAPGGGYTF. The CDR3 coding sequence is TGTGCCAGCAGAAAACAGACAGGGGCCCCTGGAGGTGGCTACACCTTC. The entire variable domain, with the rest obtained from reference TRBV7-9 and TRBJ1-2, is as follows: DTGVSQNPRHKITKRGQNVTFRCDPISEHNRLYWYRQTLGQGPEFLTYFQNEAQLEKSRLLSDRFSAERPKGSFSTLEIQRTEQGDSAMYLCASRKQTGAPGGGYTFGSGTRLTVV.

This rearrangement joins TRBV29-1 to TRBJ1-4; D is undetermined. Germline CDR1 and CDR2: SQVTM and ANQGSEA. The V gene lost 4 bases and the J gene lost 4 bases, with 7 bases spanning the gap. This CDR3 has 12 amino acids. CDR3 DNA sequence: TGCAGCGTTGTGGGCTTTAATGAAAAACTGTTTTTT. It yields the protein CSVVGFNEKLFF.

The CDR3 region is CASSQTGFRAQYF. The CDR3 DNA follows: TGTGCCAGCAGTCAAACAGGGTTTAGGGCGCAGTATTTT. The rearrangement joins TRBV28 to TRBJ2-3, with TRBD1 as a possible D gene (6 bases). CDR1 is MDHEN, CDR2 SYDVKM, per germline. CDR3 length equals 13 residues. Trimming pared 5 bases from V and 10 bases from J, leaving 16 bases between.

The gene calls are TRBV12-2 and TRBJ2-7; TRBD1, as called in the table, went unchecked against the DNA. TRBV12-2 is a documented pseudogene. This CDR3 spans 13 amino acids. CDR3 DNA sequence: TGTGCAAGTCGCTTGACAGGGTCCTACGAGCAGTACGTC. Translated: CASRLTGSYEQYV.

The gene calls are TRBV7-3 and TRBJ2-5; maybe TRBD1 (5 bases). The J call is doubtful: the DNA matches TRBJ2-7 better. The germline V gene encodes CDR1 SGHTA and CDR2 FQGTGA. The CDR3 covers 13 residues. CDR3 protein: CASSFGRVNEQYF. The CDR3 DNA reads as TGTGCCAGCAGTTTCGGCAGGGTCAACGAGCAGTACTTC.

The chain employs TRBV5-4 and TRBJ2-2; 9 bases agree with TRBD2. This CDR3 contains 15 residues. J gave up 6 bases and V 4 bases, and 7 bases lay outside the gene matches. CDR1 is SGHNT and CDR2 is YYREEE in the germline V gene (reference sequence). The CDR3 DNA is TGTGCCAGCAGCGGGCGGGGGGGAGCTCCCGGGGAGCTGTTTTTT. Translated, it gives CASSGRGGAPGELFF.

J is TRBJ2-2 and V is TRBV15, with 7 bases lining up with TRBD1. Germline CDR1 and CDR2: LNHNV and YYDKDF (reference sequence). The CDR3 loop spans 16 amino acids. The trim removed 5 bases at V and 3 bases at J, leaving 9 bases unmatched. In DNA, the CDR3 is TGTGCCACCAGCCGGGTGGACAGGCGACACACCGGGGAGCTGTTTTTT. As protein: CATSRVDRRHTGELFF.

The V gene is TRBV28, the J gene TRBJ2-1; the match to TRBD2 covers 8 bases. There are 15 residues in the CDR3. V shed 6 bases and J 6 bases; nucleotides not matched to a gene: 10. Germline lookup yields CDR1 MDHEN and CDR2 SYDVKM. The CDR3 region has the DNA TGTGCCAGCAGCCCCGGACGGGGGGGCCGCAATGAGCAGTTCTTC. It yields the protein CASSPGRGGRNEQFF. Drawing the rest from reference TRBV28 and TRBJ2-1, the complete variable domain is DVKVTQSSRYLVKRTGEKVFLECVQDMDHENMFWYRQDPGLGLRLIYFSYDVKMKEKGDIPEGYSVSREKKERFSLILESASTNQTSMYLCASSPGRGGRNEQFFGPGTRLTVL.

CDR3 nucleotides: TGTGCCAGCAGCGAACAGGCGGGGTACGAGCAGTACTTC. Encoded protein: CASSEQAGYEQYF. The chain recombines TRBV7-2 with TRBJ2-7, with D possibly TRBD2 on 6 matching bases. Between the trimmed V and J ends, which lost 5 bases and 4 bases, there was a span of 12 bases. The CDR3 spans 13 residues. CDR1 SGHTA and CDR2 FQGNSA come from the germline V gene.

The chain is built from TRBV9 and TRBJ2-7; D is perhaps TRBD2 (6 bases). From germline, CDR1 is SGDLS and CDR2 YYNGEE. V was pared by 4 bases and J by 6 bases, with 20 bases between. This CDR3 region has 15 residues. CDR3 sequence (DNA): TGTGCCAGCAGCTCAGTAGGGGACTGGATCGGCGAGCAGTACTTC. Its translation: CASSSVGDWIGEQYF.